Presented here are 20 T cell receptor beta chains from one specimen sequenced in a study of blood T cell repertoires in COVID-19. This table comes from immunoSEQ multiplex PCR, and its TCRdb copy is limited to in-frame clones, with some not included. Of some 210,000 clones in the sample, more than 75% are singletons; the top ten hold approximately 12%. The sequencing input was peripheral blood. Receptors originate from a woman between 40 and 50 years old with acute or convalescent COVID-19.

The rearrangement joins TRBV29-1 to TRBJ1-2, with D hard to call. The CDR3 extends over 15 amino acids. Trimming took 0 bases from V and 7 from J, leaving 18 bases between them. Per the germline V gene, CDR1 is SQVTM and CDR2 is ANQGSEA. CDR3 loop: CSVEDPQNGIAGYTF. DNA for the CDR3: TGCAGCGTTGAAGATCCCCAGAATGGAATAGCTGGCTACACCTTC.

The chain employs TRBV6-5 and TRBJ2-7; D is possibly TRBD1 (6 bases). The CDR3 extends over 14 amino acids. Germline CDR1 and CDR2: MNHEY and SVGAGI. The germline V and J ends were trimmed by 7 bases and 2 bases, with 15 bases remaining between them. The CDR3 here is CASTPTGSTYEQYF. The CDR3 nucleotides read TGTGCCAGCACTCCAACAGGGAGTACCTACGAGCAGTACTTC.

V and J are TRBV28 and TRBJ1-1; a weak D match, TRBD1 (5 bases). The CDR3 is made up of 17 amino acids. Germline CDR1 is MDHEN and CDR2 is SYDVKM. Trimming took off 0 bases at V and 2 bases at J, with 16 bases between the two ends. The CDR3 DNA is TGTGCCAGCAGTTTATGGCAGGGTAATAAAGAAAACACTGAAGCTTTCTTT. Encoded protein: CASSLWQGNKENTEAFF.

The rearrangement links TRBV4-3 to TRBJ2-7; D remains unclear. This CDR3 spans 15 amino acids. Trimming took off 0 bases at V and 0 bases at J, with 9 bases between the two ends. The V gene's germline CDR1 is LGHNA and CDR2 YSLEER. The CDR3 spells CASSQDLGYSYEQYF. CDR3 nucleotides: TGCGCCAGCAGCCAAGATCTCGGTTACTCCTACGAGCAGTACTTC.

This chain links TRBV14 with TRBJ1-1; TRBD1 agrees at 7 bases. V was pared by 3 bases and J by 0 bases, with 1 base of the junction left unmatched. This CDR3 has 14 residues. CDR1 is SGHDN, CDR2 FVKESK, per germline. The CDR3 DNA sequence: TGTGCCAGCAGCCAGGGGACAGTGAACACTGAAGCTTTCTTT. It specifies CASSQGTVNTEAFF.

The chain combines TRBV7-8 with TRBJ1-1; the D gene is possibly TRBD1 (6 bases). Per the germline V gene, CDR1 is SGHVS and CDR2 is FQNEAQ. V was clipped by 1 base and J by 2 bases, with 20 bases between them. The CDR3 spans 18 residues. Written as DNA, the CDR3 is TGTGCCAGCAGCTTAGTAGCCCCGGGGGGCGCAATAAACACTGAAGCTTTCTTT. This sequence encodes CASSLVAPGGAINTEAFF.

This chain uses TRBV10-3 with TRBJ1-3, with TRBD1 matching 7 bases. The CDR3 covers 18 residues. With 7 bases clipped from V and 0 bases from J, the junction kept 15 bases outside the gene matches. Germline V gene lookup returns CDR1 ENHRY and CDR2 SYGVKD. In DNA, the CDR3 is TGTGCCATCACCAGACAACCCAGGGGGTCCCACTCTGGAAACACCATATATTTT. This codes for CAITRQPRGSHSGNTIYF.

Regarding this clone: One junction end disagrees with the germline gene, perhaps due to a read error. The chain is built from TRBV27 and TRBJ2-7; 15 nucleotides agree with TRBD2. CDR3 size: 18 residues. From germline, CDR1 is MNHEY and CDR2 SMNVEV (reference sequence). CDR3 nucleotides: TGTGCCAGCAGTCTATCGGGACTAGCGGGAGGATGGGGCTACGAGCAGTACTTC. It is translated as CASSLSGLAGGWGYEQYF.

The rearrangement uses TRBV11-1 and TRBJ2-7; the D gene is possibly TRBD1 (5 bases). Germline assignment: CDR1 SGHAT and CDR2 FQDESV (reference sequence). Trimming removed 5 bases at V and 0 bases at J, with 14 bases between. The CDR3 spans 15 residues. DNA of the CDR3: TGTGCCAGCAGCCAAGTGGACACCGTCTCCTACGAGCAGTACTTC. Translating gives CASSQVDTVSYEQYF.

Notes on this clone: A junction boundary mismatches the germline segment, possibly from a read error. This chain connects TRBV10-3 to TRBJ2-7; D gene unclear. Looked up from germline, CDR1 is ENHRY and CDR2 is SYGVKD. The CDR3 runs to 12 residues. CDR3 in DNA: TGTGCCATCAGCCCGTCCTCCCACGAGCAGTACTTC. Its translation: CAISPSSHEQYF.

V usage is TRBV7-2 and J usage is TRBJ2-3; unclear D gene. The CDR3 extends over 13 amino acids. V lost 3 bases to trimming and J lost 2 bases, with 6 bases between them. Germline lookup yields CDR1 SGHTA and CDR2 FQGNSA. The CDR3 sequence is CASSLVYTDTQYF. CDR3 nucleotides: TGTGCCAGCAGCTTGGTCTACACAGATACGCAGTATTTT.

The V gene is TRBV3-1 (or the pseudogene TRBV3-2), the J gene TRBJ2-1; the match to TRBD2 covers 14 bases. CDR1 LGHDT and CDR2 YNNKEL come from the germline V gene (reference sequence). The CDR3 has 17 amino acids. Unmatched junction bases numbered 5, after V lost 3 bases and J lost 4 bases. In DNA, the CDR3 is TGTGCCAGCAGCCAGAGACTAGCGGGAGGGCCTTACAATGAGCAGTTCTTC. Translation gives CASSQRLAGGPYNEQFF.

This clone has only a few counts. This chain links TRBV5-1 with TRBJ1-2; 8 bases align to TRBD1. Germline assignment: CDR1 SGHRS and CDR2 YFSETQ. The length of the CDR3 is 15 residues. J lost 3 bases, V lost 4 bases, and 8 bases had no gene match. CDR3 nucleotide sequence: TGCGCCAGCAGCCTAAGGACAGGGAGGGACTATGGCTACACCTTC. Its translation: CASSLRTGRDYGYTF.

This clone appeared a few times. V usage is TRBV7-9 and J usage is TRBJ2-7; 10 nucleotides align to TRBD1. Trimming cost V 5 bases and J 5 bases; bases outside gene matches: 12. Germline values: CDR1 SEHNR, CDR2 FQNEAQ (reference sequence). This CDR3 spans 16 amino acids. CDR3 nucleotides: TGTGCCAGCAGCGTGTGGACAGGGGGAACGAAGAACGAGCAGTACTTC. It yields the protein CASSVWTGGTKNEQYF.

This rearrangement joins TRBV7-2 to TRBJ2-1; D remains unclear. In germline, CDR1 is SGHTA, CDR2 FQGNSA. V was cut by 4 bases and J by 8 bases, with 9 bases left in between. This CDR3 contains 12 residues. The CDR3 DNA reads TGTGCCAGCAGCTGGGTTAGCTATGAGCAGTTCTTC. Encoded protein: CASSWVSYEQFF.

The chain combines TRBV6-5 with TRBJ1-1; D uncertain. V gave up 6 bases and J gave up 1 base, with 9 bases separating them. The germline V gene encodes CDR1 MNHEY and CDR2 SVGAGI. This CDR3 has 13 residues. Here the CDR3 DNA reads TGTGCCAGCAGCTTTAATTGGAACACTGAAGCTTTCTTT. Protein product: CASSFNWNTEAFF.

This clone was counted a few times. This chain joins TRBV20-1 and TRBJ2-1, with a weak D call TRBD1 (5 bases). V gave up 7 bases and J gave up 7 bases, with 11 bases separating them. Germline values: CDR1 DFQATT, CDR2 SNEGSKA (reference sequence). CDR3 length equals 11 residues. Written as DNA, the CDR3 is TGCAGTGGTCAAAGGGGTAATGAGCAGTTCTTC. Amino acids: CSGQRGNEQFF.

The V and J genes are TRBV6-1 and TRBJ2-7; D ambiguous. The V and J ends lost 7 bases and 2 bases respectively, with 9 bases between them. This CDR3 is built from 12 residues. CDR1 is MNHNS, CDR2 SASEGT, per germline. The CDR3 bases are TGTGCCAGCAAGGCCGGAGCCTACGAGCAGTACTTC. This translates into CASKAGAYEQYF.

This clone has only one observation. This rearrangement joins TRBV6-1 to TRBJ1-1; 9 bases are shared with TRBD1. Germline CDR1 is MNHNS and CDR2 is SASEGT. V trimming: 4 bases; J trimming: 0 bases; junction bases outside the gene matches: 6. This CDR3 has 16 residues. The DNA for the CDR3 is TGTGCCAGCAGTGTGGACAGGGGCGGTTTGAACACTGAAGCTTTCTTT. This sequence encodes CASSVDRGGLNTEAFF.

The chain uses TRBV15 and TRBJ2-7, with 11 nucleotides matching TRBD2. CDR1 is LNHNV, CDR2 YYDKDF, per germline (reference sequence). The CDR3 has 18 amino acids. J was trimmed by 3 bases and V by 0 bases; bases with no gene match: 10. The CDR3 sequence: CATSREWLAGGPLYEQYF. The DNA of the CDR3 is TGTGCCACCAGCAGAGAGTGGCTAGCGGGGGGCCCTCTCTACGAGCAGTACTTC. Based on the CDR3 plus reference TRBV15 and TRBJ2-7, the full variable domain is DAMVIQNPRYQVTQFGKPVTLSCSQTLNHNVMYWYQQKSSQAPKLLFHYYDKDFNNEADTPDNFQSRRPNTSFCFLDIRSPGLGDTAMYLCATSREWLAGGPLYEQYFGPGTRLTVT.